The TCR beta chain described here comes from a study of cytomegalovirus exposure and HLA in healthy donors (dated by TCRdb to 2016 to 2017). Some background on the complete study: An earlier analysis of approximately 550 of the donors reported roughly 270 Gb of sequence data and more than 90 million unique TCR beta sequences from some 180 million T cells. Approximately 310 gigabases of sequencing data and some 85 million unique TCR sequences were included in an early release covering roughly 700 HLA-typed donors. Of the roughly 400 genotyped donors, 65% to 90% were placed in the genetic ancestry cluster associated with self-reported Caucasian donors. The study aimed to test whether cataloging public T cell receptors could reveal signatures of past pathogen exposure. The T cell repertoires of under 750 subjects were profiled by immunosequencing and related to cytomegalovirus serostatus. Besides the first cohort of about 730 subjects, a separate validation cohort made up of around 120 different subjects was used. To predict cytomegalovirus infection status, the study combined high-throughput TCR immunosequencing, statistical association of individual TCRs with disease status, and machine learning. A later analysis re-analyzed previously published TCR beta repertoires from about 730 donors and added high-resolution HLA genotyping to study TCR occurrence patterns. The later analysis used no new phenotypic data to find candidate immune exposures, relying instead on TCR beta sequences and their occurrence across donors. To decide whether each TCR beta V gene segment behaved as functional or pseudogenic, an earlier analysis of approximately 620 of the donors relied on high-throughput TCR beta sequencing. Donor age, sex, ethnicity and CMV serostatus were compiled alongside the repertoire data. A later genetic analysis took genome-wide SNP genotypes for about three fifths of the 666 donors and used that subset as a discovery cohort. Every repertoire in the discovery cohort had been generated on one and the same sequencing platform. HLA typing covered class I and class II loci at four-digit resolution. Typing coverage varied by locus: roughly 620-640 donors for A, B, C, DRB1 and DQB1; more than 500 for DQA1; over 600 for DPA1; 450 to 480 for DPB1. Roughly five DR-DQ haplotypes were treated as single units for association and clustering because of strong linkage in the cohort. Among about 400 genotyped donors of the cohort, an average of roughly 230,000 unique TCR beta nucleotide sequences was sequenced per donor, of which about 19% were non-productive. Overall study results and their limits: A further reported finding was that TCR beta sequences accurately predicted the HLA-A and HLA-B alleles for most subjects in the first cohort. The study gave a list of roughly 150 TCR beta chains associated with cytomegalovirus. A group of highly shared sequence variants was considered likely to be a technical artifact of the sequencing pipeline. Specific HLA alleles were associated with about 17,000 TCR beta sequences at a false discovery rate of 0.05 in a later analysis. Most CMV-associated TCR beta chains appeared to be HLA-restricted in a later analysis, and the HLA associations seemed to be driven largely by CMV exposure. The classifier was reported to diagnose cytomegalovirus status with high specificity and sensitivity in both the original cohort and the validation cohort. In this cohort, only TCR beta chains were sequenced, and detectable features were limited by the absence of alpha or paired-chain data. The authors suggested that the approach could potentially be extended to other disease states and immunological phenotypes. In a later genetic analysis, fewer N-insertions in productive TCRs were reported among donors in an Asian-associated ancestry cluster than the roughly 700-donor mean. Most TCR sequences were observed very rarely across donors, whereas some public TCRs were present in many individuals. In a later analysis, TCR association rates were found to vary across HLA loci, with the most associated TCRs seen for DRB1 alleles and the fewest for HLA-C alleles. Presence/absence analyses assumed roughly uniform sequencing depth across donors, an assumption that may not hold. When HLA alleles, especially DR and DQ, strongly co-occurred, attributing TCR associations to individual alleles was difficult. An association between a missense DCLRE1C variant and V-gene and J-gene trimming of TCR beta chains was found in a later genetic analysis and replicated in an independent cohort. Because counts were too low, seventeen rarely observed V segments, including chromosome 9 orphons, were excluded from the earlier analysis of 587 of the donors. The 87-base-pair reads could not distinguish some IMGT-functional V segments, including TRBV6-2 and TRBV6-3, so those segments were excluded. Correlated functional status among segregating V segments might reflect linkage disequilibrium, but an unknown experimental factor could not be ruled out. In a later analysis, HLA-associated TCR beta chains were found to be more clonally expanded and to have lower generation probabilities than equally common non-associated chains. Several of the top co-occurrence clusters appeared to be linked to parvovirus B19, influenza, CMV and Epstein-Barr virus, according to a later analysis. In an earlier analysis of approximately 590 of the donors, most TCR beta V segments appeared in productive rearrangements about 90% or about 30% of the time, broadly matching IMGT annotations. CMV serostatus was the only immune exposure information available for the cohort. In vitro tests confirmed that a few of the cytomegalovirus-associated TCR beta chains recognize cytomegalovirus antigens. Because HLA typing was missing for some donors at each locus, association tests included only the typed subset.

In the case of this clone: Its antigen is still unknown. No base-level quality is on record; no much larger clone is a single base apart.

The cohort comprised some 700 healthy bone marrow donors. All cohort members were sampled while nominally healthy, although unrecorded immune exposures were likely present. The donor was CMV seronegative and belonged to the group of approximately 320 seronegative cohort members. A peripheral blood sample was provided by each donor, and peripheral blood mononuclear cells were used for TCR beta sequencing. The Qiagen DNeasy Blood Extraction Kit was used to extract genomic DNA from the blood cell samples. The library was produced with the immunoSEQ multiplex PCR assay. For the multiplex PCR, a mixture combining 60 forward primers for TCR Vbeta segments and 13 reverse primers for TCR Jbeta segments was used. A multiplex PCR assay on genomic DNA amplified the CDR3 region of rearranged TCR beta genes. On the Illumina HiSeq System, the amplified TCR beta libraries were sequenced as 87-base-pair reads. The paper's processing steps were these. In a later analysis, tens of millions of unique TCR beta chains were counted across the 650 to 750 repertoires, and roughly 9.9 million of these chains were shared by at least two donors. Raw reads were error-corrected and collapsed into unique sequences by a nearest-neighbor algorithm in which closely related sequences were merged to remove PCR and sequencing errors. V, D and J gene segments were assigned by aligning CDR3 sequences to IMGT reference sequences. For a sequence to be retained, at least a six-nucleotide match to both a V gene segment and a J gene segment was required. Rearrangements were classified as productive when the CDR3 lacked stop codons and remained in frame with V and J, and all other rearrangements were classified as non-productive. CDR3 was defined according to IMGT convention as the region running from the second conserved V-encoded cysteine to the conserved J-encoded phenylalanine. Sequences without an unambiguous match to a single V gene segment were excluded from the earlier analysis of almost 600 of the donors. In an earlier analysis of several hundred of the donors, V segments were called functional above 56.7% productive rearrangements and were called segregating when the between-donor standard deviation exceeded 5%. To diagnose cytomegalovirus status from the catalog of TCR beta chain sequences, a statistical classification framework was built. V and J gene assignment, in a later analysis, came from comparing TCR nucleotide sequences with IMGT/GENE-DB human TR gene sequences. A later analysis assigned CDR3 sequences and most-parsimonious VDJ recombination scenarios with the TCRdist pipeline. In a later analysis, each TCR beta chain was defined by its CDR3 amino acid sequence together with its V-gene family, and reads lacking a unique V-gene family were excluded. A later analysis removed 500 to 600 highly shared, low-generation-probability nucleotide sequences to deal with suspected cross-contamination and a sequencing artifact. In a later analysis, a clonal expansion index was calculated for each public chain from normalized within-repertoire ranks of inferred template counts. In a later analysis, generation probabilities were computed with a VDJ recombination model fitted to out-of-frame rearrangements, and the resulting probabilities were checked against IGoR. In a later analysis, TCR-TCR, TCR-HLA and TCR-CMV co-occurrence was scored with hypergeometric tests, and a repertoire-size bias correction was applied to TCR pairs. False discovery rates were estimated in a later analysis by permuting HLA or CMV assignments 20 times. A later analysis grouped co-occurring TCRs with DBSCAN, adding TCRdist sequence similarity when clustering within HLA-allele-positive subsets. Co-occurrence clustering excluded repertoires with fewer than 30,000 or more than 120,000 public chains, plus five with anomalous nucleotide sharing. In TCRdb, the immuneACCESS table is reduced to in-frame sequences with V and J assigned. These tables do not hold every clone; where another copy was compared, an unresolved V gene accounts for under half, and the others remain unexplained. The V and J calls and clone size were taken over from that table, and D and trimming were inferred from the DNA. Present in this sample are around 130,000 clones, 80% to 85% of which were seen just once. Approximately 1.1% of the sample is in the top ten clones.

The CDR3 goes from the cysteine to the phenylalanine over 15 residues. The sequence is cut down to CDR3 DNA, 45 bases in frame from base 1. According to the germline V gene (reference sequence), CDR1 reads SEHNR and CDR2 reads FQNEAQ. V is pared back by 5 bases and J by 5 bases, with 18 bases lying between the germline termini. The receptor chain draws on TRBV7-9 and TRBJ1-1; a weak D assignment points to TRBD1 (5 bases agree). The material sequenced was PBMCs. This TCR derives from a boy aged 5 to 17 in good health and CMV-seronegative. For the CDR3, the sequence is CASSHLGREETEAFF. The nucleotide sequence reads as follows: TGTGCCAGCAGCCACCTGGGCAGGGAGGAGACTGAAGCTTTCTTT.